The 29 T cell receptor beta chains below come from one sample, sequenced in a study of OX40 agonist ivuxolimab in advanced cancers. Clones were read by immunoSEQ multiplex PCR, and TCRdb kept only the in-frame ones, dropping some. The data contain some 39,000 clones, about 89% of them seen just once; the ten biggest clones take up roughly 3.6%. This specimen consisted of CD4+ or CD8+ T cells sorted from blood, obtained in a trial of the OX40 agonist ivuxolimab. The receptors come from an adult with an advanced solid tumor such as melanoma, head and neck, liver or kidney cancer.

The chain links TRBV6-4 to TRBJ2-5; D is unclear. The V gene lost 5 bases and the J gene lost 4 bases, with 8 bases spanning the gap. CDR1 is MRHNA and CDR2 is SNTAGT in the germline V gene. This CDR3 comprises 12 residues. The CDR3 nucleotides are TGTGCCAGCAGTTTCGACGGAGAGACCCAGTACTTC. Translation gives CASSFDGETQYF.

This clone was detected a few times. This rearrangement joins TRBV6-6 to TRBJ1-5; 10 positions match TRBD1. Germline CDR1 MNHNY, CDR2 SVGAGI (reference sequence). This CDR3 contains 16 residues. V lost 5 bases to trimming and J lost 3 bases; unmatched junction nucleotides: 7. The CDR3 protein is CASSQRQGADNQPQHF. CDR3 nucleotide sequence: TGTGCCAGCAGTCAAAGACAGGGGGCTGACAATCAGCCCCAGCATTTT.

The genes are TRBV7-9 and TRBJ1-1; D is uncertain. Trimming took off 1 base at V and 0 bases at J, with 9 bases between the two ends. The CDR3 is made up of 15 amino acids. The V gene's germline CDR1 is SEHNR and CDR2 FQNEAQ (reference sequence). The CDR3 DNA sequence: TGTGCCAGCAGCTTAGGGGCGGGGATGAACACTGAAGCTTTCTTT. Protein sequence: CASSLGAGMNTEAFF.

The V call is TRBV11-2, the J call TRBJ2-7; TRBD2 matches at 8 bases. In germline, CDR1 is SGHAT, CDR2 FQNNGV. The length of the CDR3 is 15 residues. Trimming cost V 3 bases and J 9 bases; bases outside gene matches: 13. The CDR3 loop reads CASSFERAGDTRQYF. The CDR3 DNA reads as TGTGCCAGCAGCTTCGAACGAGCGGGAGACACCAGGCAGTACTTC.

V gene TRBV5-1 combines with J gene TRBJ2-7, with a weak D call TRBD2 (6 bases). Germline lookup yields CDR1 SGHRS and CDR2 YFSETQ. V lost 0 bases and J lost 2, with 12 bases in between. This CDR3 region has 15 residues. CDR3 sequence (DNA): TGCGCCAGCAGCTTGGGTCGGGAGCCGACCTACGAGCAGTACTTC. Amino acid sequence: CASSLGREPTYEQYF.

V usage is TRBV27 and J usage is TRBJ2-7; D not certain. The V gene's germline CDR1 is MNHEY and CDR2 SMNVEV (reference sequence). This CDR3 spans 14 amino acids. V was clipped by 5 bases and J by 0 bases, with 11 bases between them. CDR3: CASSPRTDSYEQYF. For the CDR3, the DNA is TGTGCCAGCAGTCCCCGGACGGACTCCTACGAGCAGTACTTC.

The rearrangement joins TRBV6-1 to TRBJ1-2, with a weak D call TRBD1 (5 bases). The CDR3 spans 14 residues. Germline CDR1 and CDR2: MNHNS and SASEGT. Trimming cost V 7 bases and J 7 bases, with 19 bases left between them. This CDR3 reads CASTLDIRGSGYTF. CDR3 nucleotides: TGTGCCAGCACTCTGGACATAAGAGGATCTGGCTACACCTTC.

The sample holds a few counts of this clone. The rearrangement links TRBV5-8 to TRBJ1-4, with D unresolved. Between the trimmed V and J ends, which lost 4 bases and 3 bases, there was a span of 7 bases. Germline assignment: CDR1 SGHTS and CDR2 YDEGEE. There are 13 residues in the CDR3. CDR3: CASSPFANEKLFF. The DNA for the CDR3 is TGTGCCAGCAGCCCGTTCGCTAATGAAAAACTGTTTTTT.

This chain joins TRBV28 and TRBJ2-3; 7 nucleotides match TRBD2. V shed 5 bases and J 2 bases; nucleotides not matched to a gene: 10. This CDR3 is 16 amino acids long. Per the germline V gene, CDR1 is MDHEN and CDR2 is SYDVKM. CDR3 in DNA: TGTGCCAGCAGTACCCACGGGGGGAGGGCCACAGATACGCAGTATTTT. It codes for CASSTHGGRATDTQYF.

CDR3 nucleotide sequence: TGTGCCAGCAGTCAAAGCGGGAGGGCCAATGAGCAGTTCTTC. It specifies CASSQSGRANEQFF. The chain uses TRBV2 and TRBJ2-1; TRBD2 matches 10 bases. Germline lookup yields CDR1 SNHLY and CDR2 FYNNEI. The CDR3 runs to 14 residues. J gave up 6 bases and V 5 bases, and 4 bases lay outside the gene matches.

This clone appeared a few times. The chain joins TRBV12-2 to TRBJ2-1; the table's D call, TRBD1, was not checked against the DNA. TRBV12-2 is flagged as a pseudogene. This CDR3 spans 13 amino acids. The CDR3 DNA reads as TGTGCAAGTCGCTTAGTTCCCTCAGGGGAGCAGTTCTTC. Residues: CASRLVPSGEQFF.

J is TRBJ2-5 and V is TRBV10-3, with 9 bases matching TRBD1. The CDR3 contains 16 residues. J gave up 3 bases and V 4 bases, and 9 bases lay outside the gene matches. CDR1 ENHRY and CDR2 SYGVKD come from the germline V gene. As DNA, the CDR3 is TGTGCCATCAGTGCAGGCGACAGGGGGACAGAAGAGACCCAGTACTTC. This sequence encodes CAISAGDRGTEETQYF.

V usage is TRBV10-3 and J usage is TRBJ1-2; weak D call: TRBD1 (5 bases). The CDR3 has 15 amino acids. V lost 6 bases, J lost 7 bases, and 21 bases lay in between. Germline CDR1 ENHRY, CDR2 SYGVKD. The CDR3 bases are TGTGCCATCAGAAGGGGACGGGGGAGTACTAGTGGCTACACCTTC. The encoded protein is CAIRRGRGSTSGYTF.

The V gene is TRBV18, the J gene TRBJ2-7; the D is unclear. Per germline, CDR1 KGHSH and CDR2 LQKENI. V lost 3 bases and J lost 3, with 15 bases in between. The CDR3 is made up of 15 amino acids. The CDR3 nucleotides read TGTGCCAGCTCACCTGCCTCAACTCCCAACTACGAGCAGTACTTC. It is translated as CASSPASTPNYEQYF.

This chain connects TRBV27 to TRBJ2-1; D might be TRBD2 (5 bases). Trimming shortened V by 7 bases and J by 4 bases, and 26 bases separated the two germline ends. This CDR3 comprises 18 residues. Germline V CDR1 and CDR2: MNHEY, SMNVEV (reference sequence). The CDR3, as DNA: TGTGCCAGCAATCGTCCGGGGTTTGTGGGAACAAAATACAATGAGCAGTTCTTC. It encodes CASNRPGFVGTKYNEQFF.

The rearrangement uses TRBV27 and TRBJ2-3, with TRBD2 identical over 12 bases. This CDR3 contains 15 residues. CDR1 is MNHEY and CDR2 is SMNVEV in the germline V gene (reference sequence). V trimming: 2 bases; J trimming: 5 bases; junction bases outside the gene matches: 2. The CDR3 sequence: CASSLLAGGLDTQYF. Written as DNA, the CDR3 is TGTGCCAGCAGTTTACTAGCGGGAGGGTTAGATACGCAGTATTTT.

The chain has TRBV7-2 and TRBJ1-1; D remains unclear. Trimming took 3 bases from V and 6 from J, leaving 8 bases between them. Germline CDR1 reads SGHTA; CDR2 reads FQGNSA. This CDR3 is built from 12 residues. CDR3 sequence: CASSLTSPEAFF. The DNA for the CDR3 is TGTGCCAGCAGCTTGACATCCCCTGAAGCTTTCTTT.

The J gene is TRBJ2-5, the V gene TRBV23-1; 8 nucleotides agree with TRBD1. TRBV23-1 is annotated as an ORF whose role is uncertain. The CDR3 is 15 residues long. V shed 7 bases, J shed 4 bases, and the junction held 11 bases outside the gene matches. CDR3 bases: TGCGCCAGCAACCCAGGACAGGGTACAATAGAGACCCAGTACTTC. Translating it yields CASNPGQGTIETQYF.

This chain links TRBV19 with TRBJ2-5; possibly TRBD2 for D (7 bases). Trimming shortened V by 9 bases and J by 3 bases, and 20 bases separated the two germline ends. Germline V gene lookup returns CDR1 LNHDA and CDR2 SQIVND (reference sequence). The CDR3 consists of 15 residues. CDR3 bases: TGTGCCAGAGACCTGGGGAGGGGGGAAAAAGAGACCCAGTACTTC. Translation: CARDLGRGEKETQYF.

The chain links TRBV19 to TRBJ2-7; D is tentatively TRBD1 or TRBD2 (5 bases each). Between the trimmed V and J ends, which lost 3 bases and 3 bases, there was a span of 12 bases. The V gene's germline CDR1 is LNHDA and CDR2 SQIVND (reference sequence). The CDR3 runs 14 residues. The CDR3 region has the DNA TGTGCCAGTAGTATTGATCAGAGGGGCTACGAGCAGTACTTC. Translating gives CASSIDQRGYEQYF. Full variable domain (rest looked up from reference TRBV19 and TRBJ2-7): DGGITQSPKYLFRKEGQNVTLSCEQNLNHDAMYWYRQDPGQGLRLIYYSQIVNDFQKGDIAEGYSVSREKKESFPLTVTSAQKNPTAFYLCASSIDQRGYEQYFGPGTRLTVT.

A single count supports this clone. V and J are TRBV28 and TRBJ2-5; 14 bases fit TRBD2. Looked up from germline, CDR1 is MDHEN and CDR2 is SYDVKM. This CDR3 region has 18 residues. V lost 1 base to trimming and J lost 5 bases; unmatched junction nucleotides: 9. CDR3 loop: CASSLLGTSGRVLETQYF. The CDR3 DNA sequence: TGTGCCAGCAGTTTATTAGGGACTAGCGGGAGAGTATTGGAGACCCAGTACTTC.

Comment on this clone: An end of the junction differs from the germline gene, which may be a read error. V gene TRBV7-7 combines with J gene TRBJ2-1; 11 nucleotides agree with TRBD2. Germline CDR1 is SSHAT and CDR2 is FNYEAQ (reference sequence). The CDR3 totals 15 residues. The CDR3 bases are TGTGCTAGCAGCGCAACTAGCGGGAGTAACAATGAGCAGTTCTTC. It encodes CASSATSGSNNEQFF.

The V and J genes are TRBV19 and TRBJ2-7, with TRBD1 identical over 7 bases. V was clipped by 3 bases and J by 0 bases; unmatched bases: 2. CDR1 is LNHDA and CDR2 is SQIVND in the germline V gene (reference sequence). The CDR3 spans 14 residues. CDR3 protein: CASSIYRGSYEQYF. CDR3 nucleotides: TGTGCCAGTAGTATCTACAGGGGCTCCTACGAGCAGTACTTC.

The V call is TRBV6-6, the J call TRBJ1-4, with D possibly matching TRBD1 (5 bases). CDR1 is MNHNY and CDR2 is SVGAGI in the germline V gene (reference sequence). Between the trimmed V and J ends, which lost 6 bases and 7 bases, there was a span of 18 bases. The CDR3 has 15 amino acids. CDR3 amino acids: CASRDTWQGREKLFF. Here the CDR3 DNA reads TGTGCCAGCAGAGACACATGGCAGGGTCGTGAAAAACTGTTTTTT.

This rearrangement joins TRBV28 to TRBJ2-7; D is perhaps TRBD1 (5 bases). V lost 5 bases and J lost 5, with 7 bases in between. CDR1 is MDHEN, CDR2 SYDVKM, per germline. The CDR3 runs to 11 residues. CDR3 amino acids: CASSLRDEQYF. CDR3 DNA: TGTGCCAGCAGTCTCAGGGACGAGCAGTACTTC.

This clone was recorded once. The rearrangement links TRBV2 to TRBJ1-5; 8 bases fit TRBD1. The V segment lost 8 bases and the J segment 6 bases; nucleotides outside the gene matches: 9. Germline V gene data show CDR1 as SNHLY and CDR2 as FYNNEI. The CDR3 sequence is 14 residues long. The CDR3 DNA follows: TGTGCCAGCCAAGGACAGGGAACGGGTCAGCCCCAGCATTTT. Translation: CASQGQGTGQPQHF.

This sequence joins TRBV19 and TRBJ1-5; 9 nucleotides agree with TRBD1. After removal of 7 bases from V and 4 bases from J, the junction contained 11 bases not matched to a gene. CDR3 size: 16 residues. Germline CDR1 and CDR2: LNHDA and SQIVND (reference sequence). The CDR3 DNA reads as TGTGCCAGTATTTCCCAGGACAGGGGAAGAAATCAGCCCCAGCATTTT. This translates into CASISQDRGRNQPQHF.

The chain recombines TRBV29-1 with TRBJ2-4; 10 bases align to TRBD1. Trimming took 1 base from V and 7 from J; bases not matched to a gene: 4. The CDR3 has 14 residues. CDR1 is SQVTM, CDR2 ANQGSEA, per germline. This CDR3 reads CSVEGWGQGNIQYF. CDR3 coding DNA: TGCAGCGTTGAAGGCTGGGGACAGGGGAACATTCAGTACTTC. Full variable domain (outside the CDR3, taken from reference TRBV29-1 and TRBJ2-4): SAVISQKPSRDICQRGTSLTIQCQVDSQVTMMFWYRQQPGQSLTLIATANQGSEATYESGFVIDKFPISRPNLTFSTLTVSNMSPEDSSIYLCSVEGWGQGNIQYFGAGTRLSVL.

V and J are TRBV7-7 and TRBJ2-2; 7 nucleotides align to TRBD2. The germline V gene has CDR1 SSHAT and CDR2 FNYEAQ (reference sequence). This CDR3 is 14 amino acids long. The CDR3 loop reads CASRGRENTGELFF. In DNA, the CDR3 is TGTGCTAGCCGGGGGAGGGAGAACACCGGGGAGCTGTTTTTT.